These T cell receptor beta chains were read from a single sample in a study of T cell responses to AZD1222 COVID-19 vaccine. Profiling relied on immunoSEQ multiplex PCR, and the TCRdb table lists in-frame clones only, not all of them. The table has around 170,000 clones, under 95% seen once. Sample: peripheral blood, taken on day 0 of AZD1222 vaccination. The receptors were sampled from an adult in good health. The CDR3 runs from the conserved cysteine through the conserved F or W.

V,J,CDR3
TRBV6-1,TRBJ1-1,CASSEVWTVNTEAFF
TRBV10-3,TRBJ2-1,CAGAGSYNEQFF
TRBV4-1,TRBJ2-1,CASSRAPGALYNEQFF
TRBV28,TRBJ1-5,CASSRPGTGAQPQHF
TRBV5-6,TRBJ1-2,CASRADPGFNYGYTF
TRBV5-6,TRBJ1-1,CASSLEGLGAFF
TRBV5-1,TRBJ2-6,CASSLAGSTGANVLTF
TRBV7-9,TRBJ1-6,CASSLAREGQSPLHF
TRBV4-3,TRBJ2-3,CASSLLIMTDTQYF
TRBV9,TRBJ2-7,CASSPRTSGSYEQYF
TRBV2,TRBJ1-5,CASLEDRDNQPQHF
TRBV19,TRBJ2-4,CASTPDRAGKNIQYF
TRBV11-2,TRBJ1-2,CASYSSNYGYTF
TRBV19,TRBJ2-6,CASSIWRDRANSANVLTF
TRBV4-3,TRBJ2-1,CASSQDQLAGGADEQFF
TRBV7-2,TRBJ2-1,CASSLVAGAKGEQFF
TRBV12-2,TRBJ2-2,CASRLAPGQGARTGELFF
TRBV28,TRBJ1-3,CASSLVQGSGNTIYF
TRBV5-1,TRBJ2-7,CASSPARGPSYEQYF
TRBV7-6,TRBJ2-5,CASSPFETQYF
TRBV28,TRBJ1-3,CASSSRDRDGNTIYF
TRBV19,TRBJ1-5,CASGDRGGNQPQHF
TRBV19,TRBJ1-5,CASSTQVGGSNQPQHF
TRBV28,TRBJ2-1,CASSPTGRVNEQFF
TRBV19,TRBJ1-5,CASSPARTGNNQPQHF
TRBV28,TRBJ1-4,CASRVTNEKLFF
TRBV9,TRBJ1-6,CASTPEGGFNSPLHF
TRBV19,TRBJ1-2,CASSITQSGFYGYTF
TRBV19,TRBJ1-1,CASTYAGSEAFF
TRBV7-2,TRBJ1-1,CASSSLYNPWQFRATEAFF
TRBV18,TRBJ1-3,CASSPKTGPGNTIYF
TRBV4-2,TRBJ2-7,CASSQDSGSSYEQYF
TRBV12-3/TRBV12-4,TRBJ2-7,CASSRDGYEQYF
TRBV6-5,TRBJ2-2,CASRGRGRNTGELFF
TRBV6-5,TRBJ1-2,CASSYGLGYGYTF
TRBV4-1,TRBJ2-3,CASSQDIRTDTQYF
TRBV2,TRBJ1-1,CASSEEQGGTEAFF
TRBV28,TRBJ1-1,CASSPWTVNTEAFF
TRBV19,TRBJ1-6,CASSTTGGNSPLHF
TRBV2,TRBJ2-7,CASSEGVRGTYEQYF
TRBV30,TRBJ2-7,CAWSLSGSRYEQYF
TRBV12-3/TRBV12-4,TRBJ2-3,CASSSGGWDTQYF
TRBV19,TRBJ1-1,CASRWIQGGMNTEAFF